The T cell receptor (beta chain) described here comes from a study of blood T cell repertoires in COVID-19 (TCRdb year 2020). Background on the whole study: Samples from collaborators originated in the United States, Italy and Spain and spanned both the acute and convalescent phases of COVID-19. The prospective study material was composed of cDNA or gDNA derived from T cells, B-cell-depleted T cells, or PBMCs. Subjects who had been exposed to COVID-19, were actively infected with it, or had recovered from it provided the deeply sampled blood TCRbeta repertoires that made up the dataset. The repertoires were made available in a free public database intended to serve as a resource for research on the immune response to SARS-CoV-2. Samples were obtained from the ongoing ImmuneRACE study (first 160 participants) and from 1,254 subjects provided by 6 global collaborators. The sample metadata nearly always contained a de-identified subject ID, COVID-19 status, age in years and sex. Where available, HLA class I and class II types were taken from metadata supplied by the sample provider and were not determined by assay-based typing. What the study reported, not specific to this receptor: Clinical and demographic metadata were provided uncurated, with the amount varying by source and participant.

TCRbeta CDR3 regions were amplified from genomic DNA by means of the immunoSEQ Assay, a bias-controlled multiplex PCR. Per the original workflow: The number of nucleated cells in each sample was estimated by amplification of reference gene primers within the assay. To quantify the absolute abundance of each unique TCRbeta CDR3 rearrangement, sequence reads were collapsed and filtered. Productive Simpson clonality was computed per sample as the square root of Simpson's diversity index over productive rearrangements. TCRdb provides this immuneACCESS table in a form limited to in-frame rearrangements. Some clones are lacking; in checked studies, under half of them reflect an unresolved V gene, and why the rest are absent is not known. D and trimming were read from the DNA, whereas the V and J calls and clone size are those reported in that table. The sample profile shows approximately 170,000 clones; roughly 83% of them were found once. Around 4.3% of the sample is held by the ten biggest clonotypes.

Enrolling through a virtual design, the prospective study's participants ranged in age from roughly 18 to 90 years and lived across roughly 23 United States geographic areas. In the prospective study, cohorts were assigned on the basis of participant-reported clinical history obtained from a screening survey and a study questionnaire. For ImmuneRACE Cohort 3, a participant was defined as recovered based on two consecutive negative NP/OP PCR tests, clearance by a healthcare professional, or resolution of symptoms. Mobile phlebotomists in the prospective study collected whole blood, serum and a nasopharyngeal or oropharyngeal swab from every participant. Prospective study participants could optionally give additional blood draws and questionnaires over an approximately two-month period. Blood samples from the prospective study were shipped frozen or at room temperature prior to DNA extraction. For this clone: Its antigen remains unidentified. The record has no base qualities; no much larger clone is one base away.

CDR3 length: 13 amino acids, cysteine to phenylalanine. Left in the record is the CDR3 DNA by itself, 39 bases read in frame from the first base. For CDR1 and CDR2, the germline V gene lists SQVTM and ANQGSEA. V and J are truncated by 6 bases and 7 bases respectively, leaving an intervening sequence of 16 bases. Sequencing input: PBMCs or T cells enriched from blood (not recorded which). The TCR comes from a woman aged 45-60 years who had recovered from COVID-19. The sequence is built from TRBV29-1 and TRBJ1-5, with the D gene too uncertain to name. The DNA sequence follows: TGCAGCGTCCGAGGCGGGTCTTTGCAGCCCCAGCATTTT. Its protein product is CSVRGGSLQPQHF. With all but the CDR3 taken from the reference TRBV29-1 and TRBJ1-5 genes, the full variable domain is: SAVISQKPSRDICQRGTSLTIQCQVDSQVTMMFWYRQQPGQSLTLIATANQGSEATYESGFVIDKFPISRPNLTFSTLTVSNMSPEDSSIYLCSVRGGSLQPQHFGDGTRLSIL.